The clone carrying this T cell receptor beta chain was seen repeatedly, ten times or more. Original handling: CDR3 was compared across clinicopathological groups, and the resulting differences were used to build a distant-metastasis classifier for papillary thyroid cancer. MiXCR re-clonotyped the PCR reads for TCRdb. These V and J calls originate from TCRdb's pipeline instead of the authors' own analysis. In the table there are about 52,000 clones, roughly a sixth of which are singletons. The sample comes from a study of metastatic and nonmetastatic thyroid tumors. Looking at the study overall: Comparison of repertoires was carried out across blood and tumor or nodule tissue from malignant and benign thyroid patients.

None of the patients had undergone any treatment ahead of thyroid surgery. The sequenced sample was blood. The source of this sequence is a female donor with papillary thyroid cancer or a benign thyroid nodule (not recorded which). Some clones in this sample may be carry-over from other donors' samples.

Here the CDR3 DNA reads TGTGCCAGCAGTTATTCCCTGAACACTGAAGCTTTCTTT. The encoded protein is CASSYSLNTEAFF. The chain couples TRBV6-1 to TRBJ1-1; D is unresolved. Per the germline V gene, CDR1 is MNHNS and CDR2 is SASEGT. The germline V and J ends were trimmed by 5 bases and 0 bases, with 7 bases remaining between them. This CDR3 contains 13 residues.